This T cell receptor (beta chain) emerged from a study of somatic mutations in cytotoxic T cells in rheumatoid arthritis. Study-level information: Blood from the patient (roughly 27 ml EDTA) was drawn right after diagnosis, pretreatment. The researchers flow-sorted some T-cell populations stained with V beta antibodies and got nearly 100% purity, and these included V beta1+ cells sequenced for TCRB. Points from the study as a whole: Significant differences in CD8+ T-cell clonality were not found between rheumatoid arthritis patients and healthy controls (age-matched). CD8+ clonality increased with age in rheumatoid arthritis patients but not in healthy controls.

Points on this clone: The antigen remains undetermined.

The table came from immunoSEQ multiplex PCR; TCRdb's copy has only in-frame clones and leaves some out. The sample has about 18,000 clones, approximately 82% seen once. V gave up 2 bases and J gave up 5 bases, with 21 bases separating them. The CDR3 sequence is 17 residues long. Germline values: CDR1 MNHNS, CDR2 SASEGT. Source material: CD8+ T cells sorted from blood. This sequence joins TRBV6-1 and TRBJ1-1; weak D call: TRBD1 (6 bases). This receptor was identified in an adult with rheumatoid arthritis. CDR3 coding DNA: TGTGCCAGCAGTGAACCCGCCGCGGGTGACAGGTTAACTGAAGCTTTCTTT. It encodes CASSEPAAGDRLTEAFF.